Each of the 12 T cell receptor beta chains below was sequenced from the same sample in a study of cytomegalovirus exposure and HLA in healthy donors. Sequencing used immunoSEQ multiplex PCR; TCRdb keeps in-frame clones, though not all of them. The table includes some 45,000 clones, about 90% detected once. The sample consisted of PBMCs. These receptors all stem from a man younger than 30 in good health and CMV-seronegative.

The chain recombines TRBV6-5 with TRBJ1-2, with D possibly TRBD1 on 6 matching bases. The CDR3 sequence is 14 residues long. V lost 8 bases, J lost 8 bases, and 21 bases lay in between. Per germline, CDR1 MNHEY and CDR2 SVGAGI. CDR3: CASSNSGASGGYTF. Written as DNA, the CDR3 is TGTGCCAGCTCAAACTCAGGGGCGTCGGGGGGCTACACCTTC.

This clone ranks as medium-sized. A read error may produce the germline difference seen at one junction end. The CDR3 sequence is CASSLAGTLTDTQYF. Written as DNA, the CDR3 is TGTGCTAGCAGCCTCGCCGGGACTTTAACAGATACGCAGTATTTT. The chain recombines TRBV7-7 with TRBJ2-3, with D possibly matching TRBD2 (6 bases). The V gene's germline CDR1 is SSHAT and CDR2 FNYEAQ (reference sequence). This CDR3 has 15 amino acids.

The J gene is TRBJ2-1, the V gene TRBV28; 10 nucleotides match TRBD2. The germline V gene has CDR1 MDHEN and CDR2 SYDVKM. The CDR3 has 16 amino acids. V lost 5 bases and J lost 7; bases outside the gene matches: 11. CDR3 DNA: TGTGCCAGCAGTGGCCGGACTAGCGGAAAGGAGAATGAGCAGTTCTTC. It codes for CASSGRTSGKENEQFF. Together with reference TRBV28 and TRBJ2-1, the CDR3 gives the full variable domain: DVKVTQSSRYLVKRTGEKVFLECVQDMDHENMFWYRQDPGLGLRLIYFSYDVKMKEKGDIPEGYSVSREKKERFSLILESASTNQTSMYLCASSGRTSGKENEQFFGPGTRLTVL.

This clone qualifies as medium-sized (0.01 to 0.1%). This CDR3 is CASSPRTSGLNEQFF. As DNA, the CDR3 is TGTGCCAGTAGTCCGAGGACTAGCGGGCTTAATGAGCAGTTCTTC. The rearrangement uses TRBV19 and TRBJ2-1; 11 bases line up with TRBD2. This CDR3 region has 15 residues. CDR1 and CDR2 (germline): LNHDA, SQIVND (reference sequence). The V gene end was trimmed by 5 bases and the J gene end by 7 bases; junction bases not matched to a gene: 7.

This clone is a singleton in its sample. The J gene is TRBJ1-1, the V gene TRBV10-3, with D maybe TRBD1 (5 bases). The CDR3 spans 15 residues. Germline lookup yields CDR1 ENHRY and CDR2 SYGVKD. The germline V and J ends were trimmed by 3 bases and 0 bases, with 11 bases remaining between them. For the CDR3, the DNA is TGTGCCATCAGTGACACACAGGATATGAACACTGAAGCTTTCTTT. Translated, it gives CAISDTQDMNTEAFF.

This clone has only one observation. The chain links TRBV6-5 to TRBJ2-2; D is possibly TRBD1 (6 bases). The CDR3 covers 15 residues. V lost 7 bases to trimming and J lost 3 bases, with 15 bases between them. Germline-derived CDR1 and CDR2 are MNHEY and SVGAGI. CDR3 amino acids: CASTPTQGYTGELFF. Written as DNA, the CDR3 is TGTGCCAGCACCCCGACTCAGGGGTACACCGGGGAGCTGTTTTTT.

This chain uses TRBV6-5 with TRBJ1-1, with 9 positions matching TRBD1. V lost 5 bases, J lost 3 bases, and 4 bases stayed unmatched. This CDR3 contains 14 residues. The germline V gene encodes CDR1 MNHEY and CDR2 SVGAGI. The CDR3 DNA reads TGTGCCAGCAGTGATGGACAGGGGTACACTGAAGCTTTCTTT. Translating gives CASSDGQGYTEAFF.

V gene TRBV19 combines with J gene TRBJ2-1; 8 bases agree with TRBD2. Trimming at V came to 3 bases and at J to 1 base, leaving 5 bases not matched to a gene. The CDR3 runs to 16 residues. The V gene's germline CDR1 is LNHDA and CDR2 SQIVND (reference sequence). CDR3 region: CASSMAGLASYNEQFF. The CDR3 DNA follows: TGTGCCAGTAGTATGGCTGGACTAGCTTCCTACAATGAGCAGTTCTTC.

The CDR3 here is CASSFRDGGDTIYF. The CDR3 nucleotides read TGTGCCAGCAGTTTCCGGGACGGAGGGGACACCATATATTTT. The chain is built from TRBV28 and TRBJ1-3, with TRBD1 as a possible D gene (5 bases). Germline V gene data show CDR1 as MDHEN and CDR2 as SYDVKM. V lost 3 bases and J 8 bases, leaving 14 bases between the germline ends. This CDR3 has 14 residues.

V gene TRBV13 combines with J gene TRBJ1-2; weak D call: TRBD1 (5 bases). CDR1 and CDR2 from the germline V gene are PRHDT and FYEKMQ (reference sequence). The CDR3 runs 12 residues. Trimming removed 6 bases from V and 5 bases from J, with 10 bases in between. CDR3 sequence (DNA): TGTGCCAGCAGTCAGAGACAGTATGGCTACACCTTC. It yields the protein CASSQRQYGYTF.

J is TRBJ2-3 and V is TRBV10-3; D gene uncertain. V was cut by 6 bases and J by 1 base, with 8 bases left in between. Germline lookup yields CDR1 ENHRY and CDR2 SYGVKD. CDR3 length: 13 amino acids. CDR3 sequence: CAIRPARTDTQYF. CDR3 nucleotide sequence: TGTGCCATCAGGCCAGCGCGCACAGATACGCAGTATTTT.

The chain joins TRBV6-5 to TRBJ2-7, with D hard to call. V lost 2 bases and J 0 bases, leaving 8 bases between the germline ends. Germline V gene sequence: CDR1 MNHEY, CDR2 SVGAGI. The length of the CDR3 is 14 residues. CDR3 nucleotide sequence: TGTGCCAGCAGTTACGAGGCAATCTCCTACGAGCAGTACTTC. This gives the protein CASSYEAISYEQYF.